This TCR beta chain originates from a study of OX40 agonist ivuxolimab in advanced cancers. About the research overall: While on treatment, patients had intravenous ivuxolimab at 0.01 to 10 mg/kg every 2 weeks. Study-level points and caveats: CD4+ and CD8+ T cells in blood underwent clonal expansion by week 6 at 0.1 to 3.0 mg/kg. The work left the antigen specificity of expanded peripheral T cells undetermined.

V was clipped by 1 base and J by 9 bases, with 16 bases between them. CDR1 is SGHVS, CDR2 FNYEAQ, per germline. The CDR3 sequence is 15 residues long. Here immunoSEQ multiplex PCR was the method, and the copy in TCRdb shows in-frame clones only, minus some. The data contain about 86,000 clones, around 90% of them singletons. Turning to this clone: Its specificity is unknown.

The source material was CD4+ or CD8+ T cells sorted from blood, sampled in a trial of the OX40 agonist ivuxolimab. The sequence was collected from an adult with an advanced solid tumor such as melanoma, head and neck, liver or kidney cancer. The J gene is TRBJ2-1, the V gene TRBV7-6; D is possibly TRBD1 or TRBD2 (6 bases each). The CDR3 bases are TGTGCCAGCAGCTTAGGACTAGTCGGCAGGGGTGAGCAGTTCTTC. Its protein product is CASSLGLVGRGEQFF. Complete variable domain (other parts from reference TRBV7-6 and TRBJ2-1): GAGVSQSPRYKVTKRGQDVALRCDPISGHVSLYWYRQALGQGPEFLTYFNYEAQQDKSGLPNDRFSAERPEGSISTLTIQRTEQRDSAMYRCASSLGLVGRGEQFFGPGTRLTVL.